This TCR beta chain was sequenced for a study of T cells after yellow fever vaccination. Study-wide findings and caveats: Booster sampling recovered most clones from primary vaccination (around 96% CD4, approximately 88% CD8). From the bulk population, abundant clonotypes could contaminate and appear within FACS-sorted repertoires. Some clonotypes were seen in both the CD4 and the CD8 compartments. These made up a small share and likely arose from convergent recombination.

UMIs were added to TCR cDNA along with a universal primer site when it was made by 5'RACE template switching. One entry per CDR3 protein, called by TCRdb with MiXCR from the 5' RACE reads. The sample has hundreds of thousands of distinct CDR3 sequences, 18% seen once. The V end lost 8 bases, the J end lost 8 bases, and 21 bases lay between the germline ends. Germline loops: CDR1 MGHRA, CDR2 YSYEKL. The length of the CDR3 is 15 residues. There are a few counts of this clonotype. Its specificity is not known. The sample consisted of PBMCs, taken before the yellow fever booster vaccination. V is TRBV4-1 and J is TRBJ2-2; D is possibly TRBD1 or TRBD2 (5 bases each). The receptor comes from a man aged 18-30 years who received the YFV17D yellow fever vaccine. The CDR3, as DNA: TGCGCCAGCCAACTTGGGGCCGGGGTCAAGGGGGAGCTGTTTTTT. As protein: CASQLGAGVKGELFF.